This entry concerns a single T cell receptor beta chain. Its antigen remains unknown. The V gene's germline CDR1 is MDHEN and CDR2 SYDVKM. Trimming cost V 8 bases and J 3 bases, with 11 bases left between them. This CDR3 spans 12 amino acids. TCRdb itself ran the 5' RACE reads through MiXCR, one entry per CDR3 protein. The data hold some 840,000 distinct CDR3 sequences, with 12% observed a single time. This entry is derived from a study of CD8 T cells in ankylosing spondylitis. Study-wide points: Roughly eight highly homologous variants made up a TCR beta motif that seemed to typify ankylosing spondylitis blood. Clones tied to disease were said to be significantly enriched in matched ankylosing spondylitis synovial fluid. Relatively rare in peripheral blood, disease-linked clones were also CD8+.

The clonotype comes from a male donor with ankylosing spondylitis. The rearrangement joins TRBV28 to TRBJ2-7; the D call may be TRBD1 or TRBD2 (5 bases each). The sample was blood, either unsorted or a sorted T cell fraction (not recorded which). This chain's CDR3 is CASASRVYEQYF. The CDR3 DNA is TGTGCCAGCGCTAGCAGGGTCTACGAGCAGTACTTC.